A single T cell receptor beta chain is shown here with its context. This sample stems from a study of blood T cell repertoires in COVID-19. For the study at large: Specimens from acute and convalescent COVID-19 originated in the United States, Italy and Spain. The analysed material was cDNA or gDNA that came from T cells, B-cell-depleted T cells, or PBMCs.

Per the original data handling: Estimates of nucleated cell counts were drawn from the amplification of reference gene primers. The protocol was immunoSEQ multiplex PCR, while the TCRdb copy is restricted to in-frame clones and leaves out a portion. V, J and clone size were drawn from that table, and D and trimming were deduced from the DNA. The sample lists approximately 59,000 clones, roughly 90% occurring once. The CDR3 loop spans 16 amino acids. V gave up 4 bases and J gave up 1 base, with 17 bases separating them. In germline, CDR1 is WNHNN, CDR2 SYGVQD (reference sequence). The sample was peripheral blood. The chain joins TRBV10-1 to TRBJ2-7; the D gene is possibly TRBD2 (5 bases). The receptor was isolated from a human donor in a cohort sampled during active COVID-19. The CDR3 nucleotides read TGCGCCAGCAGTGGAGGAGGAGGACGACAATCCTACGAGCAGTACTTC. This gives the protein CASSGGGGRQSYEQYF.